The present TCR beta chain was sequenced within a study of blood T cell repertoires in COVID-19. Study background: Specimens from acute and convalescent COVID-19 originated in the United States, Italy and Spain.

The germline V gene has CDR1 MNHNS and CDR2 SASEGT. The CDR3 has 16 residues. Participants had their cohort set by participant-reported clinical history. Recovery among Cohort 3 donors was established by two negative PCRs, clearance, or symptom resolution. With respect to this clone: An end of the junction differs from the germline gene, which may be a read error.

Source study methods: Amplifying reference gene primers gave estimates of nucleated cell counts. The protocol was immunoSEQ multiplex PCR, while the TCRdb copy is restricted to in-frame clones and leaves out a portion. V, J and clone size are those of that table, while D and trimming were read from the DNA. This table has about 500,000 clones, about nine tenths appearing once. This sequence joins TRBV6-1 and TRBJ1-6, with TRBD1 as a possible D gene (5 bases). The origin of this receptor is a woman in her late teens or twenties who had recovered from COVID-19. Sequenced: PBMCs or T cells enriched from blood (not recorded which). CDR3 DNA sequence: TGTGCCAGCAGCGAAGCGGGAGGGAGGGACAATTCACCCCTCCACTTT. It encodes CASSEAGGRDNSPLHF.